This entry lists 11 T cell receptor beta chains sequenced from one sample in a study of human T cells and chemical hapten exposure. TCRdb redid the calling of the RACE reads with MiXCR, one entry per CDR3 protein. The sample lists 350,000 to 450,000 distinct CDR3 sequences, roughly 5% occurring once. As for time point: pre-sensitization, week 0. The treatment was: therapeutic diphenylcyclopropenone sensitization with weekly scalp DPC. This specimen was whole blood, taken in connection with sensitization to the hapten diphenylcyclopropenone (DPC). The receptors were gathered from a woman between 45 and 60 years old with alopecia areata. Some clones in this sample may be carry-over from other donors' samples.

The chain carries TRBV16 and TRBJ1-5; D uncertain. CDR3 size: 14 residues. CDR1 is KGHSY and CDR2 is FQNENV in the germline V gene. V lost 3 bases, J lost 5 bases, and 11 bases lay in between. CDR3 coding DNA: TGTGCCAGCAGCCACCCCCTTCGGGATCAGCCCCAGCATTTT. It specifies CASSHPLRDQPQHF.

This clonotype occurred many times. The V gene is TRBV5-5, the J gene TRBJ1-1; D not resolved. The CDR3 totals 14 residues. V was shortened by 2 bases and J by 6 bases, with 14 bases between the two germline ends. Germline loops: CDR1 SGHKS, CDR2 YYEKEE (reference sequence). CDR3 protein: CASSFREGSSEAFF. The CDR3 coding sequence is TGTGCCAGCAGCTTTAGGGAGGGAAGCTCTGAAGCTTTCTTT. The variable domain in full, completed from reference TRBV5-5 and TRBJ1-1, reads DAGVTQSPTHLIKTRGQQVTLRCSPISGHKSVSWYQQVLGQGPQFIFQYYEKEERGRGNFPDRFSARQFPNYSSELNVNALLLGDSALYLCASSFREGSSEAFFGQGTRLTVV.

This rearrangement joins TRBV29-1 to TRBJ2-1, with D tentatively TRBD1 (7 bases). This CDR3 spans 13 amino acids. Germline V gene data show CDR1 as SQVTM and CDR2 as ANQGSEA. Trimming cost V 4 bases and J 7 bases, with 14 bases left between them. The CDR3 reads CSVANRGGNEQFF. CDR3 sequence (DNA): TGCAGCGTTGCGAACAGGGGAGGAAATGAGCAGTTCTTC.

The CDR3 sequence: CASSERGGTLNEAFF. CDR3 DNA sequence: TGTGCCAGCAGTGAAAGAGGAGGAACTCTGAATGAAGCTTTCTTT. The J gene is TRBJ1-1, the V gene TRBV2; D not resolved. This CDR3 is built from 15 residues. Germline V gene lookup returns CDR1 SNHLY and CDR2 FYNNEI. V gave up 2 bases and J gave up 7 bases, with 17 bases separating them.

This clonotype showed up many times. The chain employs TRBV10-3 and TRBJ1-5; D is unresolved. Germline lookup yields CDR1 ENHRY and CDR2 SYGVKD. V dropped 1 base and J dropped 8 bases, with 12 bases sitting between them. This CDR3 spans 14 amino acids. CDR3 in DNA: TGTGCCATCAGTGAGTTTTCATTTGGGGAGCCCCAGCATTTT. This translates into CAISEFSFGEPQHF.

The rearrangement joins TRBV29-1 to TRBJ2-4, with D possibly TRBD2 on 5 matching bases. Trimming shortened V by 4 bases and J by 9 bases, and 16 bases separated the two germline ends. The CDR3 loop spans 13 amino acids. Germline CDR1 reads SQVTM; CDR2 reads ANQGSEA. CDR3 region: CSVAGSQLSIQYF. The DNA for the CDR3 is TGCAGCGTTGCGGGGTCCCAATTGAGCATTCAGTACTTC.

This clonotype has a count of ten or more. The V and J genes are TRBV5-5 and TRBJ2-5, with a tentative D call TRBD1 (6 bases). Trimming pared 6 bases from V and 2 bases from J, leaving 11 bases between. The V gene's germline CDR1 is SGHKS and CDR2 YYEKEE (reference sequence). CDR3 length equals 13 residues. The chain's CDR3 is CASNQQGQETQYF. The CDR3 nucleotides read TGTGCCAGCAATCAACAGGGACAAGAGACCCAGTACTTC.

This clonotype was seen many times. The chain has TRBV29-1 and TRBJ2-1, with TRBD1 matching over 8 bases. Trimming removed 6 bases from V and 7 bases from J; junction bases left unmatched: 11. Germline-derived CDR1 and CDR2 are SQVTM and ANQGSEA. The CDR3 length is 14 residues. The CDR3 reads CSVRGRGPFNEQFF. The CDR3 DNA is TGCAGCGTCCGCGGCAGGGGGCCCTTTAATGAGCAGTTCTTC.

J is TRBJ2-3 and V is TRBV10-1; D is uncertain. The CDR3 is 14 amino acids. Germline V gene data show CDR1 as WNHNN and CDR2 as SYGVQD (reference sequence). With 2 bases removed from V and 0 bases from J, the gap between germline ends came to 6 bases. The CDR3 sequence is CASSETPSTDTQYF. The CDR3 nucleotides are TGCGCCAGCAGTGAGACTCCTAGCACAGATACGCAGTATTTT.

There are many counts of this clonotype. The chain combines TRBV7-8 with TRBJ2-3; 14 positions match TRBD2. Per germline, CDR1 SGHVS and CDR2 FQNEAQ. The CDR3 runs 19 residues. The V segment lost 4 bases and the J segment 0 bases; nucleotides outside the gene matches: 9. CDR3 sequence: CASSSRLAGGRRSTDTQYF. Here the CDR3 DNA reads TGTGCCAGCAGCTCCAGACTAGCGGGAGGGCGGCGCAGCACAGATACGCAGTATTTT.

Only a few counts were recorded for this clonotype. The chain couples TRBV18 to TRBJ1-1, with D perhaps matching TRBD1 (6 bases). Germline V gene lookup returns CDR1 KGHSH and CDR2 LQKENI. This CDR3 comprises 17 residues. Trimming pared 8 bases from V and 0 bases from J, leaving 22 bases between. DNA for the CDR3: TGTGCCAGCAAAAGGGGGAACGTGGCTTTATTGAACACTGAAGCTTTCTTT. Amino acid sequence: CASKRGNVALLNTEAFF.